These 15 T cell receptor beta chains originate from one sample sequenced in a study of glioma-infiltrating T cells after dendritic cell vaccination. As to time point: after dendritic cell vaccination, including at tumor progression/relapse. Only in-frame clones appear in the TCRdb table, and some are missing; sequencing was by immunoSEQ multiplex PCR. This table holds around 83,000 clones, 85% found once. The source was blood, collected after dendritic cell vaccination. These receptors were obtained from a human donor with glioblastoma.

The chain has TRBV28 and TRBJ2-7; 9 bases match TRBD1. The CDR3 has 14 residues. Germline V gene lookup returns CDR1 MDHEN and CDR2 SYDVKM. After removal of 4 bases from V and 3 bases from J, the junction contained 4 bases not matched to a gene. CDR3 DNA sequence: TGTGCCAGCAGTTCGGACAGGGGTTACTACGAGCAGTACTTC. Protein sequence: CASSSDRGYYEQYF.

The rearrangement joins TRBV27 to TRBJ2-7; 8 bases are shared with TRBD1. J was trimmed by 5 bases and V by 6 bases; bases with no gene match: 9. CDR1 is MNHEY and CDR2 is SMNVEV in the germline V gene (reference sequence). The CDR3 runs 14 residues. CDR3 sequence: CASSLQGAVHEQYF. CDR3 DNA: TGTGCCAGCAGCCTCCAGGGGGCGGTACACGAGCAGTACTTC.

This clone has just one count. The chain joins TRBV6-4 to TRBJ2-1; D perhaps matches TRBD1 (6 bases). CDR1 and CDR2 (germline): MRHNA, SNTAGT. The CDR3 extends over 15 amino acids. Trimming left V 9 bases short and J 2 bases short, with 17 bases between. The CDR3 sequence is CARSTGEVPYNEQFF. The CDR3 DNA sequence: TGTGCCAGATCGACAGGAGAAGTCCCCTACAATGAGCAGTTCTTC.

The J gene is TRBJ1-1, the V gene TRBV7-2; D perhaps matches TRBD1 (5 bases). The CDR3 covers 14 residues. Looked up from germline, CDR1 is SGHTA and CDR2 is FQGNSA. The ends were cut back, 1 base at V and 0 bases at J, with 6 bases in the middle. The CDR3 sequence: CASSLGGLNTEAFF. In DNA form, the CDR3 reads TGTGCCAGCAGCTTAGGGGGCCTGAACACTGAAGCTTTCTTT.

The rearrangement joins TRBV6-5 to TRBJ2-5, with 8 bases identical to TRBD1. J lost 1 base, V lost 2 bases, and 0 bases had no gene match. The CDR3 has 14 residues. Looked up from germline, CDR1 is MNHEY and CDR2 is SVGAGI. The CDR3 spells CASSYGTGQETQYF. The DNA for the CDR3 is TGTGCCAGCAGTTACGGGACAGGCCAAGAGACCCAGTACTTC.

The rearrangement links TRBV27 to TRBJ1-2; 12 bases fit TRBD1. From germline, CDR1 is MNHEY and CDR2 SMNVEV (reference sequence). CDR3 length: 15 residues. After removal of 5 bases from V and 5 bases from J, the junction contained 6 bases not matched to a gene. The CDR3 reads CASSTRDRGLYGYTF. DNA of the CDR3: TGTGCCAGCAGTACCCGGGACAGGGGGCTGTATGGCTACACCTTC.

The chain joins TRBV27 to TRBJ2-4; TRBD1 aligns across 7 bases. The CDR3 is 12 amino acids. Germline values: CDR1 MNHEY, CDR2 SMNVEV (reference sequence). V was clipped by 10 bases and J by 10 bases; unmatched bases: 10. The CDR3 nucleotides read TGTGCCACCAGGACAGGCCAAGGGATTCAGTACTTC. This translates into CATRTGQGIQYF.

The V gene is TRBV7-6, the J gene TRBJ2-2; possibly TRBD1 for D (6 bases). From germline, CDR1 is SGHVS and CDR2 FNYEAQ. The germline V and J ends were trimmed by 5 bases and 7 bases, with 17 bases remaining between them. The CDR3 loop spans 15 amino acids. The CDR3 sequence: CASSLYRVEDGELFF. DNA of the CDR3: TGTGCCAGCAGCCTATACAGGGTTGAGGACGGGGAGCTGTTTTTT.

The V gene is TRBV5-5, the J gene TRBJ1-2; D ambiguous. Per the germline V gene, CDR1 is SGHKS and CDR2 is YYEKEE (reference sequence). Trimming left V 1 base short and J 2 bases short, with 15 bases between. The CDR3 runs to 16 residues. This chain's CDR3 is CASSLTQVIINYGYTF. The CDR3 region has the DNA TGTGCCAGCAGCTTGACACAAGTCATTATAAACTATGGCTACACCTTC.

The chain employs TRBV29-1 and TRBJ2-7; D is unclear. Germline lookup yields CDR1 SQVTM and CDR2 ANQGSEA. The length of the CDR3 is 12 residues. V lost 3 bases to trimming and J lost 2 bases, with 8 bases between them. CDR3 DNA: TGCAGCGTTGAGGCAGGCCCCTACGAGCAGTACTTC. Its protein is CSVEAGPYEQYF.

The J gene is TRBJ2-3, the V gene TRBV7-9; weak D call: TRBD1 (5 bases). V was shortened by 5 bases and J by 0 bases, with 18 bases between the two germline ends. CDR1 is SEHNR and CDR2 is FQNEAQ in the germline V gene (reference sequence). The CDR3 covers 17 residues. CDR3 bases: TGTGCCAGCAGCCGCAACCCCAGGGTCCCTAGCACAGATACGCAGTATTTT. This codes for CASSRNPRVPSTDTQYF. Using reference TRBV7-9 and TRBJ2-3 for the parts outside the CDR3, the full variable domain is DTGVSQNPRHKITKRGQNVTFRCDPISEHNRLYWYRQTLGQGPEFLTYFQNEAQLEKSRLLSDRFSAERPKGSFSTLEIQRTEQGDSAMYLCASSRNPRVPSTDTQYFGPGTRLTVL.

The genes are TRBV7-3 and TRBJ1-1; tentatively, D is TRBD1 (5 bases). V was pared by 5 bases and J by 7 bases, with 11 bases between. In germline, CDR1 is SGHTA, CDR2 FQGTGA. The CDR3 is 12 amino acids. The CDR3 DNA reads as TGTGCCAGCAGCCCCGGGGGGGTTGAAGCTTTCTTT. This gives the protein CASSPGGVEAFF.

V is TRBV7-9 and J is TRBJ2-7, with D uncertain. Germline V gene data show CDR1 as SEHNR and CDR2 as FQNEAQ (reference sequence). V lost 5 bases and J lost 3, with 11 bases in between. The length of the CDR3 is 13 residues. The CDR3 coding sequence is TGTGCCAGCAGCCTTGAGAACCTCTACGAGCAGTACTTC. Translation gives CASSLENLYEQYF.

CDR3: CASSGTSGIYEQYF. Here the CDR3 DNA reads TGTGCCAGCTCAGGGACTAGCGGCATCTACGAGCAGTACTTC. The chain employs TRBV18 and TRBJ2-7; TRBD2 matches 11 bases. This CDR3 contains 14 residues. Germline CDR1 is KGHSH and CDR2 is LQKENI. V lost 5 bases and J lost 3; bases outside the gene matches: 3.

The rearrangement links TRBV7-3 to TRBJ1-2; no firm D call. This CDR3 is built from 13 residues. Per germline, CDR1 SGHTA and CDR2 FQGTGA. Trimming stripped 0 bases from V and 8 bases from J, with 10 bases between. The CDR3 nucleotides read TGTGCCAGCAGCTTAACGGTTAGCGGGGGCTACACCTTC. This sequence encodes CASSLTVSGGYTF. Full variable domain (missing parts from reference TRBV7-3 and TRBJ1-2): GAGVSQTPSNKVTEKGKYVELRCDPISGHTALYWYRQSLGQGPEFLIYFQGTGAADDSGLPNDRFFAVRPEGSVSTLKIQRTERGDSAVYLCASSLTVSGGYTFGSGTRLTVV.